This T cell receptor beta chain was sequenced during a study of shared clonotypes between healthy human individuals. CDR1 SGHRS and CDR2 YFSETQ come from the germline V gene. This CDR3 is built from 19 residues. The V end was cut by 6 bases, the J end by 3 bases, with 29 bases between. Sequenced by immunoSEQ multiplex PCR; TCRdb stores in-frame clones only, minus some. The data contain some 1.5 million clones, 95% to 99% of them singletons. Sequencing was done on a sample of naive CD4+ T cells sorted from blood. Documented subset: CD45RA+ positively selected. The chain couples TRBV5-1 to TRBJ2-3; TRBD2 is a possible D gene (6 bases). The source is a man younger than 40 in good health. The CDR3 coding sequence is TGCGCCAGCACCAAGGTCCGCCTGGAGGGCCCTCATAGTACAGATACGCAGTATTTT. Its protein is CASTKVRLEGPHSTDTQYF.